This paragraph reports one T cell receptor (beta chain). The CDR3 is 14 amino acids. V lost 6 bases to trimming and J lost 7 bases, with 18 bases between them. MiXCR, run by TCRdb on the 5' RACE reads, gives a single entry per CDR3 protein. This table has 450,000 or so distinct CDR3 sequences, 20% to 30% appearing once. The entry originates in a study of identical twins. These data were also reused for a study on T cells expressing NK-cell markers.

This sequence joins TRBV12-3 or TRBV12-4 and TRBJ2-5, with D possibly being TRBD2 (6 bases). The sequence was collected from a young woman in good health. Sample: CD4+ T cells sorted from blood. CDR3 sequence: CASSPRGDVATQYF. CDR3 sequence (DNA): TGTGCCAGCAGCCCGCGGGGAGATGTGGCGACCCAGTACTTC.